These T cell receptor beta chains were read from a single sample in a study of tumor T cells in aggressive B-cell lymphoma. Profiling relied on immunoSEQ multiplex PCR, and the TCRdb table lists in-frame clones only, not all of them. This sample yields around 10,000 clones, of which about 93% are seen a single time; 3% belongs to the top ten. Sequenced material: tumor tissue. The receptors originated from an adult with diffuse large B cell lymphoma. CDR3s include the opening cysteine and the closing phenylalanine or tryptophan. Each record gives: D gene, clone size, V gene, J gene, CDR3 protein, CDR3 DNA. The D gene is left open where the match is weak. Clone size is shown for a subset of rows, as once, few, many or a class of expanded clone.

TRBD2	.	TRBV30	TRBJ2-1	CAGSTSGRLSNEQFF	TGTGCCGGTTCAACTAGCGGGAGGCTCTCCAATGAGCAGTTCTTC
TRBD1	once	TRBV10-1	TRBJ2-7	CASSDAATGDHEQYF	TGCGCCAGCAGTGACGCCGCGACAGGGGACCACGAGCAGTACTTC
.	.	TRBV6-5	TRBJ1-1	CASSTVNTEAFF	TGTGCCAGCAGTACAGTGAACACTGAAGCTTTCTTT
TRBD1	.	TRBV5-1	TRBJ2-7	CASSSGTVLYEQYF	TGCGCCAGCAGCTCGGGGACAGTCCTTTACGAGCAGTACTTC
.	.	TRBV9	TRBJ2-1	CASSETAGHNEQFF	TGTGCCAGCTCCGAAACGGCGGGGCACAATGAGCAGTTCTTC
.	.	TRBV19	TRBJ1-5	CASSTREGNQPQHF	TGTGCCAGTAGTACCAGGGAGGGCAATCAGCCCCAGCATTTT
.	.	TRBV19	TRBJ2-7	CASSMYSTTYEQYF	TGTGCCAGTAGTATGTACAGCACAACCTACGAGCAGTACTTC
TRBD2	.	TRBV2	TRBJ2-1	CASRETSGQLLNEQFF	TGTGCCAGCAGGGAGACTAGCGGGCAGCTCCTCAATGAGCAGTTCTTC
.	.	TRBV4-2	TRBJ1-2	CASSQGEEANYGYTF	TGTGCCAGCAGCCAAGGGGAGGAAGCTAACTATGGCTACACCTTC
.	.	TRBV6-1	TRBJ1-2	CASSEVSRDNYGYTF	TGTGCCAGCAGTGAAGTCTCCAGGGATAACTATGGCTACACCTTC
.	.	TRBV6-5	TRBJ1-1	CASSYHRVDTEAFF	TGTGCCAGCAGTTACCACAGGGTGGACACTGAAGCTTTCTTT